The 30 T cell receptor beta chains in this list originate from one sample, sequenced in a study of chemoradiotherapy in HPV16-positive cancers. Here immunoSEQ multiplex PCR was the method, and the copy in TCRdb shows in-frame clones only, minus some. The table records 800 to 950 clones, 76% of them present only once. Source: tumor tissue, taken from a patient who underwent chemoradiotherapy. These TCRs come from a human donor with HPV-associated anogenital cancer.

The V gene is TRBV19, the J gene TRBJ1-5, with D perhaps TRBD1 (5 bases). Germline CDR1 and CDR2: LNHDA and SQIVND (reference sequence). V lost 2 bases and J 6 bases, leaving 8 bases between the germline ends. The CDR3 loop spans 13 amino acids. The CDR3 spells CASSIQGFQPQHF. The CDR3 coding sequence is TGTGCCAGTAGTATACAGGGCTTTCAGCCCCAGCATTTT.

V is TRBV6-1 and J is TRBJ1-1; a possible D gene is TRBD1 (6 bases). The CDR3 extends over 14 amino acids. Trimming removed 7 bases at V and 1 base at J, with 13 bases between. Germline CDR1 and CDR2: MNHNS and SASEGT. DNA of the CDR3: TGTGCCAGCACCATATCAGGGGAGAACACTGAAGCTTTCTTT. Amino acids: CASTISGENTEAFF.

J is TRBJ1-5 and V is TRBV18; D possibly corresponds to TRBD1 (6 bases). This CDR3 has 15 amino acids. Per the germline V gene, CDR1 is KGHSH and CDR2 is LQKENI. V lost 6 bases and J 1 base, leaving 13 bases between the germline ends. In DNA form, the CDR3 reads TGTGCCAGCTCTTTCGGAGGGGGAAGCAATCAGCCCCAGCATTTT. It yields the protein CASSFGGGSNQPQHF.

The chain combines TRBV28 with TRBJ2-1; D is possibly TRBD2 (5 bases). The CDR3 covers 14 residues. Germline V lookup: CDR1 MDHEN, CDR2 SYDVKM. V shed 8 bases and J shed 0 bases, with 11 bases lying between them. The CDR3 sequence is CASWTSSSYNEQFF. CDR3 DNA sequence: TGTGCCAGCTGGACTTCCTCCTCCTACAATGAGCAGTTCTTC.

On this clone: A junction boundary mismatches the germline segment, possibly from a read error. V is TRBV7-7 and J is TRBJ1-2, with 7 positions matching TRBD1. Per germline, CDR1 SSHAT and CDR2 FNYEAQ (reference sequence). The CDR3 extends over 12 amino acids. This chain's CDR3 is CASSTGVGGYTF. The CDR3 nucleotides are TGTGCTAGCAGCACAGGGGTGGGCGGCTACACCTTC.

V and J are TRBV7-2 and TRBJ1-2; 7 bases agree with TRBD1. Germline CDR1 reads SGHTA; CDR2 reads FQGNSA. Losses at the gene ends were 5 bases for V and 6 bases for J; bases not matched to a gene: 12. CDR3 length: 15 residues. The DNA for the CDR3 is TGTGCCAGCAGCGTACAGACAGGGAACTCCGATGGCTACACCTTC. Translated, it gives CASSVQTGNSDGYTF. The whole variable domain, filled in from reference TRBV7-2 and TRBJ1-2, reads GAGVSQSPSNKVTEKGKDVELRCDPISGHTALYWYRQSLGQGLEFLIYFQGNSAPDKSGLPSDRFSAERTGGSVSTLTIQRTQQEDSAVYLCASSVQTGNSDGYTFGSGTRLTVV.

In its sample, this clone was seen a few times. This rearrangement joins TRBV5-6 to TRBJ1-4; tentative D call: TRBD1 (5 bases). Trimming pared 4 bases from V and 5 bases from J, leaving 15 bases between. This CDR3 is 15 amino acids long. Germline-derived CDR1 and CDR2 are SGHDT and YYEEEE. Here the CDR3 DNA reads TGTGCCAGCAGCCCTGCCGGGACTGAGAATGAAAAACTGTTTTTT. Translation gives CASSPAGTENEKLFF.

V and J are TRBV5-1 and TRBJ2-2, with 7 bases aligning to TRBD1. CDR1 and CDR2 (germline): SGHRS, YFSETQ. CDR3 length equals 17 residues. Trimming cost V 4 bases and J 4 bases; bases outside gene matches: 13. CDR3 amino acids: CASSPGLRRQGTGELFF. In nucleotides, the CDR3 is TGCGCCAGCAGCCCCGGCCTTAGAAGACAGGGCACCGGGGAGCTGTTTTTT.

This clone has just a few counts. The V and J genes are TRBV6-1 and TRBJ1-3; D might be TRBD1 (5 bases). CDR1 is MNHNS, CDR2 SASEGT, per germline. The CDR3 sequence is 15 residues long. The V end was cut by 2 bases, the J end by 4 bases, with 12 bases between. The CDR3 DNA reads TGTGCCAGCAGTGAATTTAGGGGAATGGGAAACACCATATATTTT. This sequence encodes CASSEFRGMGNTIYF.

The J gene is TRBJ1-1, the V gene TRBV7-2, with D unclear. V gave up 5 bases and J gave up 1 base, with 8 bases separating them. CDR1 is SGHTA and CDR2 is FQGNSA in the germline V gene. The CDR3 length is 13 residues. CDR3 region: CASSQGANTEAFF. CDR3 nucleotide sequence: TGTGCCAGCAGCCAAGGCGCGAACACTGAAGCTTTCTTT. Supplemented by reference TRBV7-2 and TRBJ1-1, the full variable domain reads GAGVSQSPSNKVTEKGKDVELRCDPISGHTALYWYRQSLGQGLEFLIYFQGNSAPDKSGLPSDRFSAERTGGSVSTLTIQRTQQEDSAVYLCASSQGANTEAFFGQGTRLTVV.

This clone was seen only a few times. This sample includes further DNA sequences coding for the same CDR3. The CDR3 here is CASSLEGGSTDTQYF. The CDR3 coding sequence is TGTGCCAGCAGCTTAGAGGGCGGGAGCACAGATACGCAGTATTTT. The rearrangement uses TRBV11-3 and TRBJ2-3; D is possibly TRBD2 (5 bases). The CDR3 spans 15 residues. Germline CDR1 reads SGHNT; CDR2 reads YENEEA. The V end lost 0 bases, the J end lost 0 bases, and 7 bases lay between the germline ends.

This clone appeared a few times. The rearrangement links TRBV5-5 to TRBJ1-2; no clear D. The V end lost 0 bases, the J end lost 0 bases, and 9 bases lay between the germline ends. The CDR3 contains 15 residues. Germline assignment: CDR1 SGHKS and CDR2 YYEKEE (reference sequence). The CDR3 nucleotides read TGTGCCAGCAGCTTGGAGCCCGCAGCTAACTATGGCTACACCTTC. This sequence encodes CASSLEPAANYGYTF.

This clone was seen a handful of times. V and J are TRBV9 and TRBJ1-2; TRBD1 might be the D (6 bases). This CDR3 has 15 amino acids. Germline CDR1 reads SGDLS; CDR2 reads YYNGEE. V lost 3 bases and J lost 4, with 16 bases in between. CDR3 bases: TGTGCCAGCAGCGGTAACGACAGGTTCCCCTATGGCTACACCTTC. Encoded protein: CASSGNDRFPYGYTF.

This clone was counted once. This sequence joins TRBV11-2 and TRBJ1-1; D ambiguous. This CDR3 has 13 amino acids. Trimming removed 3 bases at V and 3 bases at J, with 8 bases between. Germline V gene sequence: CDR1 SGHAT, CDR2 FQNNGV. The DNA of the CDR3 is TGTGCCAGCAGCTTGAGTGGACACACTGAAGCTTTCTTT. This translates into CASSLSGHTEAFF. Full variable domain (outside the CDR3, taken from reference TRBV11-2 and TRBJ1-1): EAGVAQSPRYKIIEKRQSVAFWCNPISGHATLYWYQQILGQGPKLLIQFQNNGVVDDSQLPKDRFSAERLKGVDSTLKIQPAKLEDSAVYLCASSLSGHTEAFFGQGTRLTVV.

This chain connects TRBV16 to TRBJ1-5; tentatively, D is TRBD1 (5 bases). The CDR3 totals 15 residues. V lost 0 bases and J 4 bases, leaving 10 bases between the germline ends. Germline values: CDR1 KGHSY, CDR2 FQNENV. The CDR3 DNA follows: TGTGCCAGCAGCCAATCGGGGCAGAATAATCAGCCCCAGCATTTT. Translated, it gives CASSQSGQNNQPQHF.

CDR3 nucleotides: TGCGCCAGCAGCTCCCAGCGGGGAAGCACAGATACGCAGTATTTT. It is translated as CASSSQRGSTDTQYF. V usage is TRBV5-1 and J usage is TRBJ2-3; TRBD2 matches at 7 bases. The V gene end was trimmed by 3 bases and the J gene end by 0 bases; junction bases not matched to a gene: 4. The CDR3 totals 15 residues. Germline V gene data show CDR1 as SGHRS and CDR2 as YFSETQ.

The chain uses TRBV4-1 and TRBJ2-5, with D hard to call. Per the germline V gene, CDR1 is MGHRA and CDR2 is YSYEKL. The CDR3 spans 17 residues. The V end was cut by 4 bases, the J end by 1 base, with 19 bases between. DNA of the CDR3: TGCGCCAGCAGCCCCGGCCTCTCTACCCCGGTCCAAGAGACCCAGTACTTC. Its translation is CASSPGLSTPVQETQYF.

The rearrangement joins TRBV11-1 to TRBJ2-7; tentative D call: TRBD1 (5 bases). V lost 4 bases to trimming and J lost 1 base, with 17 bases between them. The germline CDR1 and CDR2 sequences are SGHAT and FQDESV (reference sequence). This CDR3 has 16 amino acids. DNA for the CDR3: TGTGCCAGCAGCTACGACCAGGGAAGGATTTCCTACGAGCAGTACTTC. It encodes CASSYDQGRISYEQYF.

There are a few counts of this clone. The sample has other DNA sequences that encode this CDR3 too. J is TRBJ1-4 and V is TRBV7-3; D is possibly TRBD1 (5 bases). V shed 5 bases and J shed 2 bases, with 12 bases lying between them. CDR3 size: 15 residues. CDR1 is SGHTA and CDR2 is FQGTGA in the germline V gene. The CDR3 here is CASSLGGGTNEKLFF. The CDR3, as DNA: TGTGCCAGCAGCCTGGGGGGTGGCACTAATGAAAAACTGTTTTTT.

The V and J genes are TRBV19 and TRBJ1-2; no reliable D call. The germline CDR1 and CDR2 sequences are LNHDA and SQIVND (reference sequence). The germline V and J ends were trimmed by 5 bases and 2 bases, with 15 bases remaining between them. The CDR3 runs to 15 residues. As DNA, the CDR3 is TGTGCCAGTAGTCCCACGGGAAGAGGCAACTATGGCTACACCTTC. Translation gives CASSPTGRGNYGYTF. Based on the CDR3 plus reference TRBV19 and TRBJ1-2, the full variable domain is DGGITQSPKYLFRKEGQNVTLSCEQNLNHDAMYWYRQDPGQGLRLIYYSQIVNDFQKGDIAEGYSVSREKKESFPLTVTSAQKNPTAFYLCASSPTGRGNYGYTFGSGTRLTVV.

The chain employs TRBV10-2 and TRBJ2-5, with D perhaps matching TRBD1 (7 bases). CDR1 is WSHSY and CDR2 is SAAADI in the germline V gene. V lost 8 bases to trimming and J lost 5 bases, with 18 bases between them. The CDR3 is made up of 14 amino acids. CDR3 loop: CASAPTGRTETQYF. CDR3 DNA sequence: TGCGCCAGCGCGCCGACAGGGAGGACGGAGACCCAGTACTTC.

The gene calls are TRBV4-1 and TRBJ2-6, with D possibly being TRBD2 (5 bases). Germline values: CDR1 MGHRA, CDR2 YSYEKL. The CDR3 sequence is 16 residues long. V lost 5 bases and J lost 2, with 13 bases in between. The CDR3 DNA reads as TGCGCCAGCAGCACAAATTTGAGGGCTGGGGCCAACGTCCTGACTTTC. Amino acids: CASSTNLRAGANVLTF.

The chain is built from TRBV7-8 and TRBJ1-1; TRBD1 is a possible D gene (5 bases). V lost 1 base and J lost 5, with 11 bases in between. Germline values: CDR1 SGHVS, CDR2 FQNEAQ. The CDR3 sequence is 14 residues long. The CDR3: CASSLGMQGTEAFF. The DNA of the CDR3 is TGTGCCAGCAGCTTAGGGATGCAGGGTACTGAAGCTTTCTTT.

The chain has TRBV11-3 and TRBJ2-1; 14 positions match TRBD2. In germline, CDR1 is SGHNT, CDR2 YENEEA. The junction had 14 bases not matched to a gene; V was cut back by 5 bases and J by 8 bases. This CDR3 region has 18 residues. The CDR3 nucleotides are TGTGCCAGCAGCGGGACCCGACTAGCGGGGGGGATATTAGATGAGCAGTTCTTC. Protein sequence: CASSGTRLAGGILDEQFF. Variable domain in full (rest from reference TRBV11-3 and TRBJ2-1): EAGVVQSPRYKIIEKKQPVAFWCNPISGHNTLYWYLQNLGQGPELLIRYENEEAVDDSQLPKDRFSAERLKGVDSTLKIQPAELGDSAVYLCASSGTRLAGGILDEQFFGPGTRLTVL.

The V call is TRBV27, the J call TRBJ1-6; the D is unclear. The germline gives CDR1 MNHEY, CDR2 SMNVEV (reference sequence). Trimming removed 1 base at V and 9 bases at J, with 7 bases between. The CDR3 loop spans 13 amino acids. The CDR3 DNA reads as TGTGCCAGCAGTTTATTTTCATTTTCACCCCTCCACTTT. This sequence encodes CASSLFSFSPLHF.

A few counts support this clone. This rearrangement joins TRBV6-1 to TRBJ1-2, with no clear D. CDR1 MNHNS and CDR2 SASEGT come from the germline V gene. The CDR3 runs to 11 residues. V shed 6 bases and J shed 5 bases, with 7 bases lying between them. Written as DNA, the CDR3 is TGTGCCAGCAGGTCCGTGTATGGCTACACCTTC. Protein: CASRSVYGYTF.

The rearrangement uses TRBV2 and TRBJ1-5, with D hard to call. The CDR3 is 12 residues long. CDR1 is SNHLY and CDR2 is FYNNEI in the germline V gene. Trimming took off 2 bases at V and 10 bases at J, with 9 bases between the two ends. CDR3 nucleotide sequence: TGTGCCAGCAGTGAAAACAGTTCCCCCCAGCATTTT. Amino acid sequence: CASSENSSPQHF.

This clone turned up a few times. This sequence joins TRBV13 and TRBJ2-7, with D perhaps matching TRBD1 (6 bases). Germline assignment: CDR1 PRHDT and CDR2 FYEKMQ (reference sequence). The CDR3 runs 14 residues. V shed 7 bases and J shed 2 bases, with 15 bases lying between them. In DNA form, the CDR3 reads TGTGCCAGCATGGTGGGCAGGGGTACCTACGAGCAGTACTTC. Its protein is CASMVGRGTYEQYF.

This chain uses TRBV19 with TRBJ1-2; TRBD1 agrees at 7 bases. Unmatched junction bases numbered 10, after V lost 7 bases and J lost 5 bases. Germline values: CDR1 LNHDA, CDR2 SQIVND (reference sequence). CDR3 length: 14 amino acids. This CDR3 is CASTPNEGAYGYTF. In DNA form, the CDR3 reads TGTGCCAGTACCCCAAACGAGGGGGCGTATGGCTACACCTTC.

The chain employs TRBV4-1 and TRBJ2-3; 7 positions agree with TRBD1. There are 16 residues in the CDR3. Germline V CDR1 and CDR2: MGHRA, YSYEKL. Trimming cost V 4 bases and J 0 bases; bases outside gene matches: 7. The CDR3 loop reads CASSLLTGRSTDTQYF. For the CDR3, the DNA is TGCGCCAGCAGCCTACTGACAGGGCGAAGCACAGATACGCAGTATTTT.